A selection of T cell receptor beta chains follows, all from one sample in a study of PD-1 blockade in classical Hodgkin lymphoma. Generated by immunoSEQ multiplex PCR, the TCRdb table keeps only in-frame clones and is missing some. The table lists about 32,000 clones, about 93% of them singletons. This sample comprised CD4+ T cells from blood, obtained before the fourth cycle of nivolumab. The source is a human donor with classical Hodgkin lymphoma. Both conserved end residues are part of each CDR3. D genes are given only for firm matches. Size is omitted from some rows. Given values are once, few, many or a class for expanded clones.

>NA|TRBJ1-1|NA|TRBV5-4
CASSLGPDPNTEAFF
TGTGCCAGCAGCTTGGGGCCGGACCCGAACACTGAAGCTTTCTTT
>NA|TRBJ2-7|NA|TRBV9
CASSVDEGSSYEQYF
TGTGCCAGCAGCGTAGATGAGGGAAGCTCCTACGAGCAGTACTTC
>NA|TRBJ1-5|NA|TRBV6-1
CASRREREPNQPQHF
TGTGCCAGCAGGCGGGAGAGGGAACCGAATCAGCCCCAGCATTTT
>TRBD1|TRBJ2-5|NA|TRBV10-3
CAISAGQGQETQYF
TGTGCCATCAGTGCGGGACAGGGTCAGGAGACCCAGTACTTC
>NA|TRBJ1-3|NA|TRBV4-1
CASSQLSGGNTIYF
TGCGCCAGCAGCCAACTCTCAGGTGGAAACACCATATATTTT
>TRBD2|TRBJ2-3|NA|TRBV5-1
CASRKLAGGADTQYF
TGCGCCAGCAGAAAACTAGCGGGAGGTGCAGATACGCAGTATTTT
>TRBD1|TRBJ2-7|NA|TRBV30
CAWSGDRVYEQYF
TGTGCCTGGAGCGGGGACAGGGTCTACGAGCAGTACTTC
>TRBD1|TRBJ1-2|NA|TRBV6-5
CASRPGTGTYGYTF
TGTGCCAGCAGACCCGGGACAGGGACCTATGGCTACACCTTC
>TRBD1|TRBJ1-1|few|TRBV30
CAWGTGGGRGVAFF
TGTGCCTGGGGGACAGGGGGCGGTCGCGGCGTTGCTTTCTTT
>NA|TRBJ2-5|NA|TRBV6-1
CASSIGGKQETQYF
TGTGCCAGCAGTATCGGCGGGAAACAAGAGACCCAGTACTTC
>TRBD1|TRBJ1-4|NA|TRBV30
CAWSGGQNPNEKLFF
TGTGCCTGGAGTGGGGGACAGAATCCTAATGAAAAACTGTTTTTT
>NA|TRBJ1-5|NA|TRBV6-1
CASSPGNQPQHF
TGTGCCAGCAGCCCAGGGAATCAGCCCCAGCATTTT
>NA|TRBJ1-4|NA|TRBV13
CASSLYQGNEKLFF
TGTGCCAGCAGCTTATATCAGGGAAATGAAAAACTGTTTTTT
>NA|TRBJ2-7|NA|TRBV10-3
CAISEGLGSSYEQYF
TGTGCCATCAGTGAGGGACTCGGTAGCTCCTACGAGCAGTACTTC
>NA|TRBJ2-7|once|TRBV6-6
CASSFEAGHRSYEQYF
TGTGCCAGCAGTTTCGAGGCGGGACACCGATCCTACGAGCAGTACTTC
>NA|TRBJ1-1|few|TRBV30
CAWSVGQGYTEAFF
TGTGCCTGGAGTGTAGGGCAGGGTTACACTGAAGCTTTCTTT
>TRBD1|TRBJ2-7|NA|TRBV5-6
CASSSGTGGPYEQYF
TGTGCCAGCAGTTCCGGGACAGGGGGCCCCTACGAGCAGTACTTC
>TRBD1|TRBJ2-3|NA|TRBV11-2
CASSLGLKQGALDTQYF
TGTGCCAGCAGCTTAGGGCTTAAACAGGGGGCTTTAGATACGCAGTATTTT
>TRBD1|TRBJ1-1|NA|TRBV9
CASSGLDRGGTEAFF
TGTGCCAGCAGCGGTTTGGACAGGGGAGGCACTGAAGCTTTCTTT
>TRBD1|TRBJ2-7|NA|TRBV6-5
CASSYGDRAYEQYF
TGTGCCAGCAGTTACGGGGACAGGGCCTACGAGCAGTACTTC
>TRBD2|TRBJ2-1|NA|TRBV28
CASSLSGRARNEQFF
TGTGCCAGCAGTTTAAGCGGGAGGGCCAGGAATGAGCAGTTCTTC